This TCR beta chain was retrieved from a study of spatial heterogeneity in lung cancer. The time point: blood at routine non-recurrence follow-up after resection. CDR1 GTSNPN and CDR2 SVGIG come from the germline V gene (reference sequence). The CDR3 is 10 amino acids. TCRdb fed the 5' RACE reads into MiXCR, producing one record per CDR3 protein. Seen here are around 98,000 distinct CDR3 sequences, less than 20% observed once, and the top ten hold around a fifth. Material: PBMCs, obtained at follow-up. This TCR came from a male donor with early-stage non-small cell lung cancer. The chain couples TRBV30 to TRBJ1-2, with a tentative D call TRBD1 (5 bases). The CDR3 DNA reads as TGTGCGCAGGGCAACTATGGCTACACCTTC. This codes for CAQGNYGYTF.